This entry lists 21 T cell receptor beta chains sequenced from one sample in a study of blood T cell repertoires in COVID-19. The data were produced by immunoSEQ multiplex PCR, yet TCRdb's version contains in-frame clones alone and is incomplete. Of about 150,000 clones in the sample, approximately 85% were seen once. Material: peripheral blood. All receptors come from a man aged 60 to 69 with COVID-19, enrolled during active disease.

This sequence joins TRBV5-5 and TRBJ1-2; D call uncertain. The CDR3 extends over 15 amino acids. With 4 bases removed from V and 8 bases from J, the gap between germline ends came to 21 bases. Germline CDR1 and CDR2: SGHKS and YYEKEE (reference sequence). This CDR3 reads CASSLAWRTSNGYTF. DNA of the CDR3: TGTGCCAGCAGCCTAGCCTGGCGCACCTCGAACGGCTACACCTTC.

The table lists this clone with a count of one. CDR3 protein: CASSLQGNQPQHF. CDR3 in DNA: TGTGCCAGCTCGTTACAGGGTAATCAGCCCCAGCATTTT. The rearrangement joins TRBV18 to TRBJ1-5, with D possibly being TRBD1 (6 bases). Trimming took 6 bases from V and 4 from J, leaving 10 bases between them. The germline gives CDR1 KGHSH, CDR2 LQKENI. This CDR3 spans 13 amino acids.

This clone came up many times. The rearrangement uses TRBV5-4 and TRBJ1-6; 7 nucleotides match TRBD1. V lost 4 bases and J lost 5; bases outside the gene matches: 6. This CDR3 has 15 amino acids. Germline V gene sequence: CDR1 SGHNT, CDR2 YYREEE (reference sequence). CDR3 in amino acids: CASSGRQGNNSPLHF. In DNA, the CDR3 is TGTGCCAGCAGCGGGCGACAGGGAAATAATTCACCCCTCCACTTT.

As regards this clone: The same CDR3 arises from other DNA sequences in this sample as well. This CDR3 is CASSPLGQGTDTQYF. Written as DNA, the CDR3 is TGTGCCAGCTCACCACTAGGACAGGGTACAGATACGCAGTATTTT. This chain links TRBV18 with TRBJ2-3, with 8 positions matching TRBD1. CDR3 length: 15 residues. CDR1 KGHSH and CDR2 LQKENI come from the germline V gene. Trimming removed 1 base from V and 3 bases from J; junction bases left unmatched: 3. Together with reference TRBV18 and TRBJ2-3, the CDR3 gives the full variable domain: NAGVMQNPRHLVRRRGQEARLRCSPMKGHSHVYWYRQLPEEGLKFMVYLQKENIIDESGMPKERFSAEFPKEGPSILRIQQVVRGDSAAYFCASSPLGQGTDTQYFGPGTRLTVL.

The chain is built from TRBV19 and TRBJ1-2; TRBD1 aligns across 7 bases. Germline V lookup: CDR1 LNHDA, CDR2 SQIVND (reference sequence). V lost 8 bases and J lost 8; bases outside the gene matches: 11. The CDR3 is 13 residues long. CDR3 in amino acids: CASRQGGLEGYTF. The CDR3 DNA reads as TGTGCCAGTCGCCAGGGGGGCCTGGAGGGCTACACCTTC.

V and J are TRBV28 and TRBJ1-1; 8 bases agree with TRBD1. This CDR3 comprises 16 residues. Germline loops: CDR1 MDHEN, CDR2 SYDVKM. J gave up 0 bases and V 6 bases, and 9 bases lay outside the gene matches. CDR3 bases: TGTGCCAGCAGGATGGGGACAGGTCCTCTGAACACTGAAGCTTTCTTT. This codes for CASRMGTGPLNTEAFF.

The chain carries TRBV24-1 and TRBJ2-4; 8 bases map to TRBD1. Germline values: CDR1 KGHDR, CDR2 SFDVKD. This CDR3 is 12 amino acids long. V was pared by 9 bases and J by 5 bases, with 2 bases of the junction left unmatched. The CDR3 DNA reads as TGTGCCACCGGGACAGGAGAAAACATTCAGTACTTC. Amino acid sequence: CATGTGENIQYF.

DNA of the CDR3: TGTGCCAGCAGCAAAGAGGTCAGGGGAACTGGCTACACCTTC. Its protein is CASSKEVRGTGYTF. The J gene is TRBJ1-2, the V gene TRBV27, with a tentative D call TRBD1 (6 bases). The germline gives CDR1 MNHEY, CDR2 SMNVEV (reference sequence). V shed 6 bases and J shed 7 bases, with 18 bases lying between them. The CDR3 covers 14 residues.

A few counts support this clone. The chain uses TRBV7-9 and TRBJ1-3; D gene uncertain. From germline, CDR1 is SEHNR and CDR2 FQNEAQ (reference sequence). This CDR3 has 16 amino acids. Trimming removed 1 base from V and 0 bases from J, with 10 bases in between. The CDR3 DNA follows: TGTGCCAGCAGCTTAGGTGGTGTCAGCTCTGGAAACACCATATATTTT. This codes for CASSLGGVSSGNTIYF. Full variable domain (outside the CDR3, taken from reference TRBV7-9 and TRBJ1-3): DTGVSQNPRHKITKRGQNVTFRCDPISEHNRLYWYRQTLGQGPEFLTYFQNEAQLEKSRLLSDRFSAERPKGSFSTLEIQRTEQGDSAMYLCASSLGGVSSGNTIYFGEGSWLTVV.

This chain joins TRBV2 and TRBJ1-5; TRBD1 matches at 8 bases. With 5 bases clipped from V and 3 bases from J, the junction kept 3 bases outside the gene matches. Germline CDR1 is SNHLY and CDR2 is FYNNEI. The CDR3 consists of 14 residues. CDR3 nucleotide sequence: TGTGCCAGCAGTCAGGGGGCGGCCAATCAGCCCCAGCATTTT. Its protein product is CASSQGAANQPQHF.

V is TRBV6-4 and J is TRBJ1-2; the D gene is possibly TRBD1 (6 bases). Germline V gene data show CDR1 as MRHNA and CDR2 as SNTAGT. Trimming removed 3 bases from V and 2 bases from J, with 13 bases in between. The CDR3 consists of 15 residues. The CDR3 DNA is TGTGCCAGCAGTGAGGACAGAGGATCAAACTATGGCTACACCTTC. Protein: CASSEDRGSNYGYTF.

The rearrangement links TRBV6-7 to TRBJ2-5; 15 bases line up with TRBD2. TRBV6-7 is known as an ORF, though its function is uncertain. V lost 7 bases, J lost 1 base, and 13 bases stayed unmatched. The length of the CDR3 is 19 residues. For the CDR3, the DNA is TGTGCCAGCATGAGGCCTCGTGGACTAGCGGGGGGGGGCCAAGAGACCCAGTACTTC. Translated, it gives CASMRPRGLAGGGQETQYF.

The rearrangement joins TRBV4-3 to TRBJ1-2; D perhaps matches TRBD1 (5 bases). The V gene's germline CDR1 is LGHNA and CDR2 YSLEER. Trimming removed 0 bases from V and 10 bases from J, with 12 bases in between. The CDR3 is made up of 13 amino acids. The CDR3 sequence: CASSQDWGGDYTF. The CDR3 region has the DNA TGCGCCAGCAGCCAAGATTGGGGGGGTGACTACACCTTC.

The chain uses TRBV7-2 and TRBJ2-7; perhaps TRBD1 as D (6 bases). The germline CDR1 and CDR2 sequences are SGHTA and FQGNSA. This CDR3 spans 14 amino acids. The V and J ends lost 3 bases and 0 bases respectively, with 9 bases between them. The CDR3 protein is CASSLTGISYEQYF. CDR3 in DNA: TGTGCCAGCAGCTTGACAGGAATCTCCTACGAGCAGTACTTC.

The chain is built from TRBV19 and TRBJ1-1; 10 bases fit TRBD1. Germline V gene data show CDR1 as LNHDA and CDR2 as SQIVND (reference sequence). V lost 7 bases and J lost 0; bases outside the gene matches: 5. The CDR3 has 15 amino acids. The CDR3 is CASKTGTGVNTEAFF. CDR3 nucleotide sequence: TGTGCCAGTAAAACTGGGACAGGGGTGAACACTGAAGCTTTCTTT.

This chain uses TRBV7-2 with TRBJ2-4, with D unresolved. Germline CDR1 is SGHTA and CDR2 is FQGNSA. CDR3 size: 15 residues. The germline V and J ends were trimmed by 0 bases and 0 bases, with 6 bases remaining between them. The CDR3 protein is CASSLAAEAKNIQYF. The CDR3 coding sequence is TGTGCCAGCAGCTTAGCGGCAGAAGCCAAAAACATTCAGTACTTC.

The CDR3 protein is CASSQGSGNQPQHF. The CDR3 bases are TGTGCCAGCAGCCAAGGGTCGGGTAATCAGCCCCAGCATTTT. The chain is built from TRBV3-1 (or the pseudogene TRBV3-2) and TRBJ1-5, with D hard to call. The germline gives CDR1 LGHDT, CDR2 YNNKEL (reference sequence). V was clipped by 1 base and J by 4 bases, with 8 bases between them. This CDR3 has 14 amino acids.

The chain recombines TRBV30 with TRBJ1-1, with D maybe TRBD1 (6 bases). Germline CDR1 reads GTSNPN; CDR2 reads SVGIG (reference sequence). V was pared by 2 bases and J by 8 bases, with 9 bases between. This CDR3 region has 11 residues. Here the CDR3 reads CAWSYRAEAFF. As DNA, the CDR3 is TGTGCCTGGAGTTACAGGGCAGAAGCTTTCTTT. The full variable domain, completed using reference TRBV30 and TRBJ1-1, is SQTIHQWPATLVQPVGSPLSLECTVEGTSNPNLYWYRQAAGRGLQLLFYSVGIGQISSEVPQNLSASRPQDRQFILSSKKLLLSDSGFYLCAWSYRAEAFFGQGTRLTVV.

The J gene is TRBJ1-4, the V gene TRBV25-1, with D unresolved. The CDR3 consists of 13 residues. Germline V CDR1 and CDR2: MGHDK, SYGVNS. V shed 4 bases and J shed 8 bases, with 11 bases lying between them. Written as DNA, the CDR3 is TGTGCCAGCAGTGCCGGGGAGGGCGAAAAACTGTTTTTT. It codes for CASSAGEGEKLFF.

The rearrangement joins TRBV7-2 to TRBJ2-2, with TRBD2 identical over 8 bases. CDR1 SGHTA and CDR2 FQGNSA come from the germline V gene. CDR3 length: 15 amino acids. Trimming at V came to 5 bases and at J to 5 bases, leaving 7 bases not matched to a gene. The CDR3: CASSRAGGETGELFF. For the CDR3, the DNA is TGTGCCAGCAGCCGGGCGGGAGGAGAAACCGGGGAGCTGTTTTTT.

The table lists this clone with a count of one. This rearrangement joins TRBV15 to TRBJ2-6; tentatively, D is TRBD2 (5 bases). CDR1 and CDR2 (germline): LNHNV, YYDKDF (reference sequence). Trimming took off 4 bases at V and 0 bases at J, with 7 bases between the two ends. The CDR3 runs 15 residues. CDR3 bases: TGTGCCACCAGCATCCGGGGCTCTGGGGCCAACGTCCTGACTTTC. Residues: CATSIRGSGANVLTF.